This TCR beta chain was recovered during a study of OX40 agonist ivuxolimab in advanced cancers. Study overall: Dose-escalation patients suffered from hepatocellular carcinoma, melanoma, renal cell or head and neck cancer. At approximately 80% male, the cohort had a mean age of approximately 60 years, ranging from roughly 20 to 80. Study-level results: At doses 0.1 to 3.0 mg/kg, CD4+ and CD8+ clones expanded. Nonresponders included some who also had low normalized T-cell clonal expansion.

Measured with immunoSEQ multiplex PCR; TCRdb has only the in-frame clones, and not every one. The table lists approximately 15,000 clones, roughly four fifths of them singletons. Trimming left V 2 bases short and J 3 bases short, with 5 bases between. Germline V gene lookup returns CDR1 MDHEN and CDR2 SYDVKM. The CDR3 runs to 12 residues. As concerns this clone: Antigen: not known.

This chain joins TRBV28 and TRBJ2-7; D not resolved. The receptor was isolated from an adult with an advanced solid tumor such as melanoma, head and neck, liver or kidney cancer. The source material was CD4+ or CD8+ T cells sorted from blood, sampled in a trial of the OX40 agonist ivuxolimab. CDR3: CASSLVDYEQYF. The CDR3 region has the DNA TGTGCCAGCAGTTTAGTAGACTACGAGCAGTACTTC.